Listed below are T cell receptor beta chains from one sample, sequenced in a study of metastatic and nonmetastatic thyroid tumors. TCRdb called clones again from the PCR reads with MiXCR. The sample lists tens of thousands of clones, 25% to 35% occurring once. What was sequenced was blood. Receptors were obtained from a female donor with papillary thyroid cancer or a benign thyroid nodule (not recorded which). Some clones in this sample may be carry-over from other donors' samples. Each CDR3 is given with its conserved first and last residue. Fields, in order: clone size, J gene, V gene, D gene, CDR3 protein, CDR3 DNA. The D gene is left open where the match is weak. Clone size appears in some rows only: once, few, many, or a class for an expanded clone.

clone_size: .
j_call: TRBJ2-7
v_call: TRBV4-1
d_call: .
cdr3_aa: CASSQERAGNYEQYF
cdr3_nt: TGCGCCAGCAGCCAAGAAAGGGCAGGAAACTACGAGCAGTACTTC

clone_size: many
j_call: TRBJ1-6
v_call: TRBV27
d_call: .
cdr3_aa: CASKQGVIGSPLHF
cdr3_nt: TGTGCCAGCAAGCAGGGAGTAATCGGTTCACCCCTCCACTTT

clone_size: .
j_call: TRBJ2-5
v_call: TRBV5-1
d_call: TRBD2
cdr3_aa: CASSLTSGREETQYF
cdr3_nt: TGCGCCAGCAGCTTGACTAGCGGGAGGGAGGAGACCCAGTACTTC

clone_size: medium-sized
j_call: TRBJ1-1
v_call: TRBV6-1
d_call: .
cdr3_aa: CASSPGPTNTEAFF
cdr3_nt: TGTGCCAGCAGTCCGGGACCGACGAACACTGAAGCTTTCTTT

clone_size: .
j_call: TRBJ1-5
v_call: TRBV30
d_call: .
cdr3_aa: CAWSSQYDQPQHF
cdr3_nt: TGTGCCTGGAGTTCTCAGTACGATCAGCCCCAGCATTTT

clone_size: few
j_call: TRBJ2-7
v_call: TRBV12-3/TRBV12-4
d_call: TRBD2
cdr3_aa: CASSYGKRDGEQYF
cdr3_nt: TGTGCCAGCAGTTACGGTAAGCGGGACGGCGAGCAGTACTTC

clone_size: few
j_call: TRBJ1-6
v_call: TRBV12-3/TRBV12-4
d_call: TRBD1
cdr3_aa: CASSLADRLAPLHF
cdr3_nt: TGTGCCAGCAGTTTGGCGGACAGGCTAGCACCCCTCCACTTT

clone_size: few
j_call: TRBJ2-2
v_call: TRBV27
d_call: .
cdr3_aa: CASSSQYRDEDTGELFF
cdr3_nt: TGTGCCAGCAGTTCCCAGTACAGGGATGAGGACACCGGGGAGCTGTTTTTT

clone_size: many
j_call: TRBJ1-1
v_call: TRBV9
d_call: .
cdr3_aa: CASSVGGTEAFF
cdr3_nt: TGTGCCAGCAGCGTAGGGGGGACTGAAGCTTTCTTT

clone_size: many
j_call: TRBJ2-5
v_call: TRBV7-2
d_call: .
cdr3_aa: CASSHYRDQETQYF
cdr3_nt: TGTGCCAGCAGCCACTACAGGGACCAAGAGACCCAGTACTTC

clone_size: once
j_call: TRBJ2-7
v_call: TRBV7-6
d_call: TRBD2
cdr3_aa: CAGSPPTSGSREQYF
cdr3_nt: TGTGCCGGCAGCCCTCCGACTAGCGGTAGTCGGGAGCAGTACTTC

clone_size: .
j_call: TRBJ2-7
v_call: TRBV12-3/TRBV12-4
d_call: TRBD1
cdr3_aa: CASSLNSGQGPQYF
cdr3_nt: TGTGCCAGCAGTTTAAACTCGGGACAGGGTCCGCAGTACTTC

clone_size: many
j_call: TRBJ1-6
v_call: TRBV27
d_call: TRBD1
cdr3_aa: CASSPSGQEYNSPLHF
cdr3_nt: TGTGCCAGCAGTCCCTCCGGACAGGAATATAATTCACCCCTCCACTTT

clone_size: many
j_call: TRBJ2-1
v_call: TRBV4-3
d_call: TRBD1
cdr3_aa: CASSQGLRTGPYNEQFF
cdr3_nt: TGCGCCAGCAGCCAAGGGTTACGGACAGGGCCCTACAATGAGCAGTTCTTC

clone_size: many
j_call: TRBJ1-2
v_call: TRBV29-1
d_call: .
cdr3_aa: CSVVTGGYTF
cdr3_nt: TGCAGCGTTGTAACAGGTGGCTACACCTTC

clone_size: many
j_call: TRBJ1-5
v_call: TRBV12-3/TRBV12-4
d_call: .
cdr3_aa: CASSLNQPQHF
cdr3_nt: TGTGCCAGCAGTTTGAATCAGCCCCAGCATTTT

clone_size: many
j_call: TRBJ2-1
v_call: TRBV20-1
d_call: TRBD2
cdr3_aa: CSARIAGDNEQFF
cdr3_nt: TGCAGTGCTAGAATAGCGGGTGACAATGAGCAGTTCTTC

clone_size: many
j_call: TRBJ2-3
v_call: TRBV5-5
d_call: TRBD1
cdr3_aa: CASSLRGTGEDTQYF
cdr3_nt: TGTGCCAGCAGCCTGAGGGGGACAGGGGAAGATACGCAGTATTTT

clone_size: .
j_call: TRBJ2-1
v_call: TRBV20-1
d_call: TRBD2
cdr3_aa: CSATSGSYRDQHFF
cdr3_nt: TGCAGTGCTACTAGCGGGAGTTATAGGGATCAGCATTTCTTC

clone_size: .
j_call: TRBJ1-2
v_call: TRBV6-1
d_call: .
cdr3_aa: CASSEGEGGYGYTF
cdr3_nt: TGTGCCAGCAGTGAGGGGGAGGGGGGCTATGGCTACACCTTC

clone_size: many
j_call: TRBJ2-3
v_call: TRBV5-1
d_call: .
cdr3_aa: CASSLTVLGGTDTQYF
cdr3_nt: TGCGCCAGCAGCTTGACGGTCTTGGGGGGAACAGATACGCAGTATTTT

clone_size: medium-sized
j_call: TRBJ1-6
v_call: TRBV6-1
d_call: TRBD1
cdr3_aa: CASSVTTGGNSPLHF
cdr3_nt: TGTGCCAGCAGTGTCACGACAGGGGGCAATTCACCCCTCCACTTT

clone_size: .
j_call: TRBJ2-1
v_call: TRBV20-1
d_call: .
cdr3_aa: CSAIGGQVANEQFF
cdr3_nt: TGCAGTGCTATCGGCGGTCAGGTGGCGAATGAGCAGTTCTTC

clone_size: many
j_call: TRBJ1-5
v_call: TRBV28
d_call: TRBD1
cdr3_aa: CASSGGQAGNQPQHF
cdr3_nt: TGTGCCAGCAGTGGGGGACAGGCGGGGAATCAGCCCCAGCATTTT

clone_size: .
j_call: TRBJ1-1
v_call: TRBV6-1
d_call: .
cdr3_aa: CASSVAWNTEAFF
cdr3_nt: TGTGCCAGCAGTGTTGCATGGAACACTGAAGCTTTCTTT

clone_size: many
j_call: TRBJ1-2
v_call: TRBV9
d_call: .
cdr3_aa: CASSASGVVSYGYTF
cdr3_nt: TGTGCCAGCAGTGCATCAGGGGTTGTCAGCTATGGCTACACCTTC

clone_size: many
j_call: TRBJ2-7
v_call: TRBV12-3/TRBV12-4
d_call: .
cdr3_aa: CASILGGGSSYEQYF
cdr3_nt: TGTGCCAGCATCCTAGGCGGCGGTAGCTCCTACGAGCAGTACTTC

clone_size: many
j_call: TRBJ2-3
v_call: TRBV28
d_call: .
cdr3_aa: CASSLSQRNTDTQYF
cdr3_nt: TGTGCCAGCAGTTTGAGCCAGCGGAACACAGATACGCAGTATTTT

clone_size: .
j_call: TRBJ1-3
v_call: TRBV30
d_call: .
cdr3_aa: CAWSVRGSGNTIYF
cdr3_nt: TGTGCCTGGAGTGTTCGGGGCTCTGGAAACACCATATATTTT

clone_size: few
j_call: TRBJ2-1
v_call: TRBV14
d_call: TRBD2
cdr3_aa: CASSPSASAGGYNEQFF
cdr3_nt: TGTGCCAGCAGCCCCTCAGCCTCAGCGGGAGGATACAATGAGCAGTTCTTC

clone_size: many
j_call: TRBJ2-7
v_call: TRBV12-3/TRBV12-4
d_call: .
cdr3_aa: CASSFLHYEQYF
cdr3_nt: TGTGCCAGCAGTTTCCTCCACTACGAGCAGTACTTC

clone_size: few
j_call: TRBJ1-1
v_call: TRBV5-1
d_call: .
cdr3_aa: CASSLVQGMNTEAFF
cdr3_nt: TGCGCCAGCAGCTTGGTACAAGGAATGAACACTGAAGCTTTCTTT

clone_size: .
j_call: TRBJ2-7
v_call: TRBV6-4
d_call: .
cdr3_aa: CASRQGYEQYF
cdr3_nt: TGTGCCAGCAGGCAGGGCTACGAGCAGTACTTC

clone_size: many
j_call: TRBJ2-7
v_call: TRBV12-3/TRBV12-4
d_call: .
cdr3_aa: CASSIGGTARSYEQYF
cdr3_nt: TGTGCCAGCAGCATAGGGGGGACAGCTCGATCCTACGAGCAGTACTTC

clone_size: .
j_call: TRBJ2-3
v_call: TRBV2
d_call: TRBD1
cdr3_aa: CVSNRGQGTYTQYF
cdr3_nt: TGTGTCAGCAACCGCGGACAGGGGACATATACGCAGTATTTT

clone_size: .
j_call: TRBJ1-1
v_call: TRBV7-3
d_call: .
cdr3_aa: CASSLTGGAGAEAFF
cdr3_nt: TGTGCCAGCAGCTTAACTGGGGGCGCTGGTGCTGAAGCTTTCTTT

clone_size: many
j_call: TRBJ2-7
v_call: TRBV4-3
d_call: TRBD2
cdr3_aa: CASSLDRGSGEEQYF
cdr3_nt: TGCGCCAGCAGTCTCGACCGGGGCAGCGGGGAAGAGCAGTACTTC

clone_size: many
j_call: TRBJ2-7
v_call: TRBV5-1
d_call: .
cdr3_aa: CASSLDLDVYEQYF
cdr3_nt: TGCGCCAGCAGCTTGGATCTAGATGTTTACGAGCAGTACTTC

clone_size: many
j_call: TRBJ1-1
v_call: TRBV5-1
d_call: .
cdr3_aa: CASIGANTEAFF
cdr3_nt: TGCGCCAGCATCGGAGCGAACACTGAAGCTTTCTTT

clone_size: .
j_call: TRBJ1-1
v_call: TRBV2
d_call: .
cdr3_aa: CASSGGGVTEAFF
cdr3_nt: TGTGCCAGCAGTGGGGGCGGGGTAACTGAAGCTTTCTTT

clone_size: .
j_call: TRBJ2-7
v_call: TRBV20-1
d_call: TRBD2
cdr3_aa: CSARDQTSSYEQYF
cdr3_nt: TGCAGTGCTAGAGACCAGACTAGCAGCTACGAGCAGTACTTC

clone_size: many
j_call: TRBJ2-1
v_call: TRBV7-3
d_call: TRBD1
cdr3_aa: CASSNRDRGSGNEQFF
cdr3_nt: TGTGCCAGCAGCAACCGGGACAGGGGTTCTGGCAATGAGCAGTTCTTC

clone_size: many
j_call: TRBJ2-3
v_call: TRBV6-5
d_call: TRBD2
cdr3_aa: CASSPGLAGVSTDTQYF
cdr3_nt: TGTGCCAGCAGTCCGGGACTAGCGGGAGTGAGCACAGATACGCAGTATTTT

clone_size: medium-sized
j_call: TRBJ2-7
v_call: TRBV5-1
d_call: .
cdr3_aa: CASSSLTASHEQYF
cdr3_nt: TGCGCCAGCAGCTCGTTGACAGCTTCCCACGAGCAGTACTTC

clone_size: .
j_call: TRBJ2-1
v_call: TRBV11-2
d_call: .
cdr3_aa: CASSSRDSGWHEQFF
cdr3_nt: TGTGCCAGCAGCTCACGGGACTCCGGTTGGCATGAGCAGTTCTTC

clone_size: .
j_call: TRBJ2-1
v_call: TRBV5-1
d_call: .
cdr3_aa: CASSWSPGIQFF
cdr3_nt: TGCGCCAGCAGCTGGTCCCCGGGAATCCAGTTCTTC

clone_size: many
j_call: TRBJ1-2
v_call: TRBV7-9
d_call: .
cdr3_aa: CASSLAGARGYTF
cdr3_nt: TGTGCCAGCAGCTTAGCAGGGGCGCGGGGCTACACCTTC

clone_size: many
j_call: TRBJ2-3
v_call: TRBV20-1
d_call: .
cdr3_aa: CSARSEADTQYF
cdr3_nt: TGCAGTGCTAGAAGCGAAGCAGATACGCAGTATTTT

clone_size: .
j_call: TRBJ2-1
v_call: TRBV9
d_call: .
cdr3_aa: CVSSAGLLTYNEQFF
cdr3_nt: TGTGTCAGCAGCGCGGGACTTTTAACCTACAATGAGCAGTTCTTC

clone_size: .
j_call: TRBJ2-7
v_call: TRBV2
d_call: .
cdr3_aa: CASSKEEYEQYF
cdr3_nt: TGTGCCAGCAGCAAGGAAGAATACGAGCAGTACTTC

clone_size: few
j_call: TRBJ2-7
v_call: TRBV28
d_call: TRBD1
cdr3_aa: CASCPPGQLSYEQYF
cdr3_nt: TGTGCCAGCTGCCCTCCGGGACAGCTTTCCTACGAGCAGTACTTC

clone_size: many
j_call: TRBJ1-1
v_call: TRBV6-1
d_call: .
cdr3_aa: CASSGSGFTEAFF
cdr3_nt: TGTGCCAGCAGTGGCTCAGGCTTCACTGAAGCTTTCTTT

clone_size: .
j_call: TRBJ2-5
v_call: TRBV12-3/TRBV12-4
d_call: .
cdr3_aa: CASSSRHEQDTQYF
cdr3_nt: TGTGCCAGCAGCTCGAGACACGAACAAGATACCCAGTACTTC

clone_size: once
j_call: TRBJ2-7
v_call: TRBV19
d_call: .
cdr3_aa: CASSAQPGISSYEQYF
cdr3_nt: TGTGCCAGTAGTGCACAACCGGGTATTAGCTCCTACGAGCAGTACTTC

clone_size: many
j_call: TRBJ2-7
v_call: TRBV10-2
d_call: TRBD1
cdr3_aa: CASSPGQGLSEQYF
cdr3_nt: TGCGCCAGCAGTCCGGGACAGGGTTTGAGCGAGCAGTACTTC

clone_size: .
j_call: TRBJ2-1
v_call: TRBV20-1
d_call: TRBD2
cdr3_aa: CSASEGGEGNEQFF
cdr3_nt: TGCAGTGCTAGTGAGGGTGGGGAGGGGAATGAGCAGTTCTTC

clone_size: few
j_call: TRBJ1-5
v_call: TRBV28
d_call: .
cdr3_aa: CASSLWSQGGNQPQHF
cdr3_nt: TGTGCCAGCAGTTTATGGTCACAGGGAGGCAATCAGCCCCAGCATTTT

clone_size: .
j_call: TRBJ1-2
v_call: TRBV29-1
d_call: .
cdr3_aa: CSVPLPGGEGYGYTF
cdr3_nt: TGCAGCGTTCCTCTCCCGGGGGGAGAGGGCTATGGCTACACCTTC

clone_size: many
j_call: TRBJ2-1
v_call: TRBV10-3
d_call: .
cdr3_aa: CAISDPTSSEQFF
cdr3_nt: TGTGCCATCAGTGACCCCACTAGTAGTGAGCAGTTCTTC

clone_size: medium-sized
j_call: TRBJ2-7
v_call: TRBV6-1
d_call: .
cdr3_aa: CASKDPFYEQYF
cdr3_nt: TGTGCCAGCAAGGACCCCTTCTACGAGCAGTACTTC